Below are 28 T cell receptor beta chains sequenced from a single sample in a study of OX40 agonist ivuxolimab in advanced cancers. Clones were sequenced by immunoSEQ multiplex PCR, and TCRdb holds only the in-frame ones, with some missing. Of approximately 100,000 clones in the sample, roughly nine tenths were seen once. The source material was CD4+ or CD8+ T cells sorted from blood, sampled in a trial of the OX40 agonist ivuxolimab. The receptors shown here come from an adult with an advanced solid tumor such as melanoma, head and neck, liver or kidney cancer.

The J gene is TRBJ1-3, the V gene TRBV9; D remains unclear. V gave up 0 bases and J gave up 3 bases, with 7 bases separating them. The CDR3 totals 14 residues. Germline V lookup: CDR1 SGDLS, CDR2 YYNGEE. CDR3 nucleotide sequence: TGTGCCAGCAGCGTAGAATGGAGTGGAAACACCATATATTTT. Protein sequence: CASSVEWSGNTIYF. The full variable domain, in which reference TRBV9 and TRBJ1-3 provide the parts outside the CDR3, is DSGVTQTPKHLITATGQRVTLRCSPRSGDLSVYWYQQSLDQGLQFLIQYYNGEERAKGNILERFSAQQFPDLHSELNLSSLELGDSALYFCASSVEWSGNTIYFGEGSWLTVV.

This clone was recorded once. The chain recombines TRBV28 with TRBJ2-1; the match to TRBD2 covers 7 bases. Germline-derived CDR1 and CDR2 are MDHEN and SYDVKM. This CDR3 has 12 amino acids. Unmatched junction bases numbered 3, after V lost 5 bases and J lost 8 bases. The CDR3 reads CASSSGIYEQFF. As DNA, the CDR3 is TGTGCCAGCAGTAGCGGGATTTATGAGCAGTTCTTC.

The chain has TRBV15 and TRBJ1-6, with 8 nucleotides matching TRBD1. The CDR3 extends over 19 amino acids. The trim removed 1 base at V and 1 base at J, leaving 9 bases unmatched. The germline V gene has CDR1 LNHNV and CDR2 YYDKDF (reference sequence). CDR3 residues: CATSRGRTGSKSYNSPLHF. CDR3 nucleotide sequence: TGTGCCACCAGCAGAGGCCGGACAGGGTCGAAATCCTATAATTCACCCCTCCACTTT.

This chain links TRBV7-9 with TRBJ2-7; no firm D call. The CDR3 is 14 amino acids. Between the trimmed V and J ends, which lost 1 base and 2 bases, there was a span of 9 bases. CDR1 is SEHNR and CDR2 is FQNEAQ in the germline V gene (reference sequence). The CDR3 loop is CASSLEGVAYEQYF. In nucleotides, the CDR3 is TGTGCCAGCAGCTTAGAAGGAGTTGCCTACGAGCAGTACTTC.

The CDR3, as DNA: TGTGCCAGCAGCTTATTAGGGGCGAGCTCCTACGAGCAGTACTTC. The encoded protein is CASSLLGASSYEQYF. The chain recombines TRBV7-9 with TRBJ2-7; D perhaps matches TRBD1 (5 bases). Germline loops: CDR1 SEHNR, CDR2 FQNEAQ (reference sequence). V shed 2 bases and J shed 0 bases, with 11 bases lying between them. The CDR3 covers 15 residues.

The chain joins TRBV9 to TRBJ1-3; D possibly corresponds to TRBD1 (5 bases). The CDR3 has 15 residues. Germline V lookup: CDR1 SGDLS, CDR2 YYNGEE. V lost 1 base to trimming and J lost 3 bases, with 11 bases between them. The CDR3 DNA sequence: TGTGCCAGCAGCGTACAGGGTGGTGTTGGAAACACCATATATTTT. Amino acid sequence: CASSVQGGVGNTIYF.

This clone was seen a single time. This sequence joins TRBV9 and TRBJ2-5; the match to TRBD2 covers 8 bases. The CDR3 length is 13 residues. Germline V gene lookup returns CDR1 SGDLS and CDR2 YYNGEE. Trimming at V came to 7 bases and at J to 5 bases, leaving 7 bases not matched to a gene. CDR3 loop: CASSPGGWETQYF. The CDR3 nucleotides are TGTGCCAGCTCCCCGGGGGGGTGGGAGACCCAGTACTTC.

The rearrangement joins TRBV9 to TRBJ2-3, with a tentative D call TRBD1 (5 bases). The germline V gene has CDR1 SGDLS and CDR2 YYNGEE. Trimming removed 3 bases at V and 8 bases at J, with 19 bases between. This CDR3 region has 15 residues. CDR3 amino acids: CASSAVIGSQGTQYF. CDR3 sequence (DNA): TGTGCCAGCAGCGCGGTCATAGGTTCCCAGGGTACGCAGTATTTT.

J is TRBJ2-5 and V is TRBV28; no reliable D call. The length of the CDR3 is 16 residues. Germline-derived CDR1 and CDR2 are MDHEN and SYDVKM. The germline V and J ends were trimmed by 4 bases and 5 bases, with 20 bases remaining between them. The CDR3 bases are TGTGCCAGCAGTTCCGGCCCCTCAGCCCCGAGCGAGACCCAGTACTTC. This translates into CASSSGPSAPSETQYF.

The rearrangement links TRBV2 to TRBJ2-6, with D tentatively TRBD2 (5 bases). CDR3 length equals 17 residues. V lost 6 bases and J 3 bases, leaving 18 bases between the germline ends. Germline loops: CDR1 SNHLY, CDR2 FYNNEI. The DNA for the CDR3 is TGTGCCAGCAGCCCCCCCCTTGGTCGGGGTGGGGCCAACGTCCTGACTTTC. This gives the protein CASSPPLGRGGANVLTF.

V usage is TRBV2 and J usage is TRBJ2-3; D gene unclear. V lost 4 bases, J lost 3 bases, and 8 bases lay in between. The CDR3 is made up of 13 amino acids. The germline gives CDR1 SNHLY, CDR2 FYNNEI. The CDR3 is CASSVLGTDTQYF. For the CDR3, the DNA is TGTGCCAGCAGTGTCCTAGGGACAGATACGCAGTATTTT.

The V and J genes are TRBV6-1 and TRBJ2-5; 8 bases line up with TRBD1. V lost 6 bases, J lost 5 bases, and 11 bases stayed unmatched. Germline V CDR1 and CDR2: MNHNS, SASEGT. CDR3 size: 15 residues. The CDR3: CASSPPGGGWETQYF. In DNA, the CDR3 is TGTGCCAGCAGCCCCCCAGGGGGCGGGTGGGAGACCCAGTACTTC.

The chain combines TRBV18 with TRBJ1-2, with 10 bases matching TRBD1. CDR3 size: 16 residues. Per germline, CDR1 KGHSH and CDR2 LQKENI. V was clipped by 2 bases and J by 3 bases; unmatched bases: 6. In DNA, the CDR3 is TGTGCCAGCTCACCATCTCGGACAGGGGGAGACTATGGCTACACCTTC. Protein sequence: CASSPSRTGGDYGYTF.

With regard to this clone: The same CDR3 arises from other DNA sequences in this sample as well. The chain joins TRBV28 to TRBJ2-1; 11 bases map to TRBD2. V was clipped by 6 bases and J by 4 bases; unmatched bases: 5. The CDR3 totals 15 residues. Germline CDR1 reads MDHEN; CDR2 reads SYDVKM. The DNA of the CDR3 is TGTGCCAGCAGAGGTGGACTAGCGGGTTACAATGAGCAGTTCTTC. This gives the protein CASRGGLAGYNEQFF.

This clone was seen just once. The chain has TRBV7-2 and TRBJ2-1, with 8 bases identical to TRBD2. The J segment lost 7 bases and the V segment lost 2 bases, leaving 4 bases of the junction unmatched. Germline V CDR1 and CDR2: SGHTA, FQGNSA. The CDR3 consists of 14 residues. In DNA, the CDR3 is TGTGCCAGCAGCTTAAGCGGGAGTCCGAATGAGCAGTTCTTC. This sequence encodes CASSLSGSPNEQFF.

The J gene is TRBJ2-7, the V gene TRBV7-2; 9 positions match TRBD2. The CDR3 has 15 residues. V was pared by 4 bases and J by 5 bases, with 9 bases of the junction left unmatched. The germline V gene has CDR1 SGHTA and CDR2 FQGNSA. The CDR3 is CASSSQGGRGDEQYF. The CDR3 nucleotides read TGTGCCAGCAGCTCCCAAGGCGGGAGGGGCGACGAGCAGTACTTC.

V and J are TRBV7-7 and TRBJ2-5; 13 bases match TRBD2. Germline lookup yields CDR1 SSHAT and CDR2 FNYEAQ (reference sequence). V gave up 1 base and J gave up 4 bases; unmatched junction bases: 6. CDR3 length: 17 amino acids. The CDR3 DNA reads TGTGCCAGCAGCTTAGGGGGACTAGCGGGACCCTTAGAGACCCAGTACTTC. It is translated as CASSLGGLAGPLETQYF.

J is TRBJ2-7 and V is TRBV6-5; TRBD2 is a possible D gene (7 bases). This CDR3 is 12 amino acids long. Germline assignment: CDR1 MNHEY and CDR2 SVGAGI. Trimming cost V 5 bases and J 5 bases, with 10 bases left between them. CDR3 loop: CASSTRGHEQYF. The CDR3 DNA sequence: TGTGCCAGCAGTACGCGGGGGCACGAGCAGTACTTC.

V and J are TRBV18 and TRBJ2-1, with D maybe TRBD2 (6 bases). V shed 4 bases and J shed 10 bases, with 14 bases lying between them. Germline V CDR1 and CDR2: KGHSH, LQKENI. This CDR3 is built from 13 residues. The DNA of the CDR3 is TGTGCCAGCTCACAAGGCGGAGGGCTGGAGCAGTTCTTC. It codes for CASSQGGGLEQFF.

The chain recombines TRBV28 with TRBJ2-3, with a tentative D call TRBD2 (6 bases). V was pared by 2 bases and J by 0 bases, with 9 bases between. The CDR3 has 15 residues. The germline CDR1 and CDR2 sequences are MDHEN and SYDVKM. CDR3: CASSLAGSSTDTQYF. The CDR3 nucleotides read TGTGCCAGCAGTTTAGCCGGGAGCAGCACAGATACGCAGTATTTT.

V and J are TRBV7-2 and TRBJ2-3; 7 positions match TRBD2. The V gene's germline CDR1 is SGHTA and CDR2 FQGNSA. Germline trimming cut 0 bases from V and 0 bases from J; bases unmatched to any gene: 12. CDR3 length: 19 amino acids. This CDR3 reads CASSLAVRLAGVSTDTQYF. The CDR3 DNA sequence: TGTGCCAGCAGCTTAGCTGTGAGGTTGGCGGGAGTTAGCACAGATACGCAGTATTTT.

This chain links TRBV11-1 with TRBJ2-3; D remains ambiguous. Germline loops: CDR1 SGHAT, CDR2 FQDESV (reference sequence). V lost 4 bases to trimming and J lost 2 bases, with 16 bases between them. The CDR3 is 16 amino acids. The CDR3 protein is CASSSEVVRLTDTQYF. CDR3 sequence (DNA): TGTGCCAGCAGCTCTGAAGTAGTTCGTCTCACAGATACGCAGTATTTT. Supplemented by reference TRBV11-1 and TRBJ2-3, the full variable domain reads EAEVAQSPRYKITEKSQAVAFWCDPISGHATLYWYRQILGQGPELLVQFQDESVVDDSQLPKDRFSAERLKGVDSTLKIQPAELGDSAMYLCASSSEVVRLTDTQYFGPGTRLTVL.

The chain carries TRBV2 and TRBJ2-3, with 9 bases aligning to TRBD1. CDR1 is SNHLY, CDR2 FYNNEI, per germline. V dropped 4 bases and J dropped 2; count of bases not matched to a gene: 4. The length of the CDR3 is 15 residues. The CDR3: CASSGGTGFTDTQYF. DNA of the CDR3: TGTGCCAGCAGTGGTGGGACAGGGTTCACAGATACGCAGTATTTT. The full variable domain, completed using reference TRBV2 and TRBJ2-3, is EPEVTQTPSHQVTQMGQEVILRCVPISNHLYFYWYRQILGQKVEFLVSFYNNEISEKSEIFDDQFSVERPDGSNFTLKIRSTKLEDSAMYFCASSGGTGFTDTQYFGPGTRLTVL.

The chain employs TRBV6-5 and TRBJ2-7; D is possibly TRBD2 (6 bases). Between the trimmed V and J ends, which lost 7 bases and 3 bases, there was a span of 19 bases. Germline assignment: CDR1 MNHEY and CDR2 SVGAGI. The CDR3 has 15 residues. CDR3 DNA: TGTGCCAGCAAATTCGGGGCGGGACCGAACTACGAGCAGTACTTC. Encoded protein: CASKFGAGPNYEQYF.

This rearrangement joins TRBV6-5 to TRBJ2-5; D tentatively reads TRBD1 or TRBD2 (5 bases each). The V end lost 8 bases, the J end lost 1 base, and 17 bases lay between the germline ends. Germline CDR1 and CDR2: MNHEY and SVGAGI. This CDR3 is built from 15 residues. As DNA, the CDR3 is TGTGCCAGCCCCTCACGGGGCAGTTCCCAAGAGACCCAGTACTTC. Translated: CASPSRGSSQETQYF.

This rearrangement joins TRBV9 to TRBJ1-2; D remains ambiguous. This CDR3 spans 12 amino acids. V was cut by 5 bases and J by 1 base, with 6 bases left in between. Per the germline V gene, CDR1 is SGDLS and CDR2 is YYNGEE. The CDR3 reads CASRAVNYGYTF. The CDR3 bases are TGTGCCAGCAGAGCGGTTAACTATGGCTACACCTTC.

The chain uses TRBV5-5 and TRBJ2-3; D is uncertain. Germline V CDR1 and CDR2: SGHKS, YYEKEE (reference sequence). There are 15 residues in the CDR3. Trimming cost V 0 bases and J 3 bases, with 11 bases left between them. CDR3 sequence reads: CASSLVLVRTDTQYF. The CDR3 DNA reads TGTGCCAGCAGCTTGGTACTGGTTAGGACAGATACGCAGTATTTT.

The chain links TRBV18 to TRBJ1-3, with 7 nucleotides matching TRBD1. Germline-derived CDR1 and CDR2 are KGHSH and LQKENI. The CDR3 length is 17 residues. The V segment lost 3 bases and the J segment 3 bases; nucleotides outside the gene matches: 11. The CDR3 bases are TGTGCCAGCTCACCCCTGGGACGGCAGGGGGTTGGAAACACCATATATTTT. It encodes CASSPLGRQGVGNTIYF.